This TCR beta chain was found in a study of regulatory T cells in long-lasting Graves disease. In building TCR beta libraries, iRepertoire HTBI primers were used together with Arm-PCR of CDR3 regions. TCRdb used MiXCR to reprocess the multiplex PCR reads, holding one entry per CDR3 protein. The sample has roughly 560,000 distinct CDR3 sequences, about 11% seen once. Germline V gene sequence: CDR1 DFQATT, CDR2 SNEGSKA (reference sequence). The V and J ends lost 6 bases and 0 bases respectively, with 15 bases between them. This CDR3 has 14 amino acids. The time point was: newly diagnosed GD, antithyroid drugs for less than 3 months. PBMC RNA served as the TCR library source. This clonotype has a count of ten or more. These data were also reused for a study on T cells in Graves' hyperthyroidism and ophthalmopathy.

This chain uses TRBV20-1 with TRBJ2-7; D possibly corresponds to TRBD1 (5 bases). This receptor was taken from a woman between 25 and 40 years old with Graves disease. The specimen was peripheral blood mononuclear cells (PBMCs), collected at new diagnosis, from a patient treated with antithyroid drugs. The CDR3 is CSASSAQGSYEQYF. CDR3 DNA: TGCAGTGCATCCTCGGCCCAGGGCTCCTACGAGCAGTACTTC.